These 8 T cell receptor beta chains originate from one sample sequenced in a study of response to subunit inactivated influenza vaccine. TCRdb re-derived calls from the RT-PCR reads in MiXCR, one entry per CDR3 protein. Among roughly 630,000 distinct CDR3 sequences listed, around 13% were seen once. Specimen: PBMCs from blood, collected approximately 15 days before vaccination. The origin of the receptors is a man aged 45-60 years who received an inactivated influenza vaccine.

The chain recombines TRBV30 with TRBJ2-7; weak D call: TRBD1 (6 bases). With 3 bases removed from V and 3 bases from J, the gap between germline ends came to 9 bases. CDR1 is GTSNPN, CDR2 SVGIG, per germline (reference sequence). The CDR3 runs 12 residues. CDR3 region: CAWSEQGYEQYF. The DNA for the CDR3 is TGTGCCTGGAGCGAACAGGGCTACGAGCAGTACTTC.

The rearrangement links TRBV5-8 to TRBJ2-1, with 10 bases identical to TRBD1. CDR1 SGHTS and CDR2 YDEGEE come from the germline V gene. The CDR3 runs to 15 residues. After removal of 0 bases from V and 7 bases from J, the junction contained 4 bases not matched to a gene. In DNA form, the CDR3 reads TGTGCCAGCAGCTTGGATCCGGACAGGGGGAATGAGCAGTTCTTC. Protein: CASSLDPDRGNEQFF.

The sample holds a few counts of this clonotype. V usage is TRBV4-3 and J usage is TRBJ1-1; no reliable D call. Trimming left V 1 base short and J 0 bases short, with 9 bases between. Germline-derived CDR1 and CDR2 are LGHNA and YSLEER. There are 15 residues in the CDR3. The CDR3 spells CASSQGPHLNTEAFF. The DNA of the CDR3 is TGCGCCAGCAGCCAAGGCCCACATTTGAACACTGAAGCTTTCTTT.

This chain joins TRBV10-3 and TRBJ2-7, with D tentatively TRBD1 (5 bases). This CDR3 has 15 amino acids. Trimming pared 8 bases from V and 3 bases from J, leaving 20 bases between. Germline CDR1 reads ENHRY; CDR2 reads SYGVKD. The CDR3 is CAIGAGLRKNYEQYF. For the CDR3, the DNA is TGTGCCATCGGTGCAGGGTTACGGAAAAACTACGAGCAGTACTTC.

The DNA of the CDR3 is TGTGCCAGCCAGTCGGACCGGACAGCTTTCTCCTACGAGCAGTACTTC. It codes for CASQSDRTAFSYEQYF. The rearrangement links TRBV6-2 or TRBV6-3 to TRBJ2-7; D may be TRBD1 (6 bases). Germline CDR1 and CDR2: MNHEY and SVGEGT. The CDR3 runs 16 residues. V lost 8 bases, J lost 0 bases, and 20 bases lay in between.

The genes are TRBV20-1 and TRBJ2-5; the match to TRBD2 covers 8 bases. V trimming: 7 bases; J trimming: 5 bases; junction bases outside the gene matches: 6. The CDR3 length is 12 residues. Germline V gene data show CDR1 as DFQATT and CDR2 as SNEGSKA (reference sequence). CDR3 bases: TGCAGTGGTTCCGGGAGGGGGGAGACCCAGTACTTC. Translating gives CSGSGRGETQYF.

This clonotype was recorded at least ten times. The chain recombines TRBV4-1 with TRBJ2-1, with D hard to call. The V end was cut by 1 base, the J end by 1 base, with 14 bases between. The length of the CDR3 is 17 residues. CDR1 and CDR2 from the germline V gene are MGHRA and YSYEKL. The CDR3 protein is CASSQADLLGSYNEQFF. CDR3 bases: TGCGCCAGCAGCCAAGCGGATTTATTAGGGTCCTACAATGAGCAGTTCTTC.

This clonotype has just a few counts. The chain joins TRBV7-9 to TRBJ1-3; the D is unclear. Germline V gene data show CDR1 as SEHNR and CDR2 as FQNEAQ (reference sequence). CDR3 length: 15 amino acids. The ends were cut back, 1 base at V and 0 bases at J, with 7 bases in the middle. The chain's CDR3 is CASSLVVDSGNTIYF. CDR3 DNA sequence: TGTGCCAGCAGCTTAGTAGTAGACTCTGGAAACACCATATATTTT.